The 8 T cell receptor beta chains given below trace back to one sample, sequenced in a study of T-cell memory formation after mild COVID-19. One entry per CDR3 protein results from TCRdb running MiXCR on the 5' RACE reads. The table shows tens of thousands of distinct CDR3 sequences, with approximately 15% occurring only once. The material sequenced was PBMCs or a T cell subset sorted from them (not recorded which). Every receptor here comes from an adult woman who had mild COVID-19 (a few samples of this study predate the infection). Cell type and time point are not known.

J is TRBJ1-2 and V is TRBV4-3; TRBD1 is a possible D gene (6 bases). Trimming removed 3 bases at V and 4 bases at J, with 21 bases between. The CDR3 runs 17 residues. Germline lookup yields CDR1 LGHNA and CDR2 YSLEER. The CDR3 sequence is CASSQSPRGGLTYGYTF. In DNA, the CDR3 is TGCGCCAGCAGCCAGTCCCCGCGGGGGGGGCTTACCTATGGCTACACCTTC.

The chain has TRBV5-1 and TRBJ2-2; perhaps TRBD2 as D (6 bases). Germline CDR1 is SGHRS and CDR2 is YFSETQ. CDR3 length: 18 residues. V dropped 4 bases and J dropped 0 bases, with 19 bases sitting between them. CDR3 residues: CASSPEGPGPTNTGELFF. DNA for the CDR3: TGCGCCAGCAGCCCGGAGGGACCGGGACCGACGAACACCGGGGAGCTGTTTTTT.

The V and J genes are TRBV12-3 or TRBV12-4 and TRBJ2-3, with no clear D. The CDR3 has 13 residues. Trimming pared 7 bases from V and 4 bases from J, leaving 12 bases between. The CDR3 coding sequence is TGTGCCAGCACCATAGAAATCCCAGATACGCAGTATTTT. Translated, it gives CASTIEIPDTQYF.

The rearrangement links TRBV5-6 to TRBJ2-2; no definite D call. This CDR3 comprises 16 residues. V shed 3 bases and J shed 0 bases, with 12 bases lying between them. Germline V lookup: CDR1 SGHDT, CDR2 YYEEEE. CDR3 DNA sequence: TGTGCCAGCAGCTACTGGCCGAACTCGAACACCGGGGAGCTGTTTTTT. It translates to CASSYWPNSNTGELFF.

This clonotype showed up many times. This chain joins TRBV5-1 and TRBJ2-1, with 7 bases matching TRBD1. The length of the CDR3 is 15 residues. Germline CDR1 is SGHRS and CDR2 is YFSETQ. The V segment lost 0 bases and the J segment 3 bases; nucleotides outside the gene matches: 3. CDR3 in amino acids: CASSLEGARYNEQFF. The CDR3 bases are TGCGCCAGCAGCTTGGAGGGGGCCCGCTACAATGAGCAGTTCTTC.

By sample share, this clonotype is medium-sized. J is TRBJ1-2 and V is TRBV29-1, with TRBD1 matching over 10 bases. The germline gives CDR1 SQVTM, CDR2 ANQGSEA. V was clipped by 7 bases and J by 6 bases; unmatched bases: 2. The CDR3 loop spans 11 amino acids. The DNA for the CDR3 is TGCAGCGCCGGACAGGGGGATGGCTACACCTTC. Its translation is CSAGQGDGYTF.

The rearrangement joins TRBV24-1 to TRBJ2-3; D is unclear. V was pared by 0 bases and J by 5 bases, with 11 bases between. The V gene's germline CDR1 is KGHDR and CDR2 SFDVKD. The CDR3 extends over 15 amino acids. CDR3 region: CATSDLWGTEDTQYF. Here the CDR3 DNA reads TGTGCCACCAGTGATTTGTGGGGTACGGAAGATACGCAGTATTTT.

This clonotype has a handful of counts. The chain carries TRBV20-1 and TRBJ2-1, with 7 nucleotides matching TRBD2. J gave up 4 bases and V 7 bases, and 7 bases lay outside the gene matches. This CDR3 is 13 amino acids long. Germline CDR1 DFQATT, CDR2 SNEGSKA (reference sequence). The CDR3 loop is CSGLAEAYNEQFF. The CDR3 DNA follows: TGCAGTGGGCTAGCGGAAGCTTACAATGAGCAGTTCTTC.